Below are 30 T cell receptor beta chains sequenced from a single sample in a study of shared clonotypes between healthy human individuals. Profiling relied on immunoSEQ multiplex PCR, and the TCRdb table lists in-frame clones only, not all of them. The sample lists about 2.3 million clones, less than 95% seen once, with 0.3% to 0.45% in the top ten. Sample: naive CD4+ T cells from PBMCs. Documented subset: CD45RA+ positively selected. These receptors were collected from a man between 18 and 29 years old in good health. Some clones in this sample may be carry-over from other donors' samples.

The chain carries TRBV7-2 and TRBJ2-5, with a possible D match to TRBD1 (7 bases). With 2 bases removed from V and 5 bases from J, the gap between germline ends came to 15 bases. Germline values: CDR1 SGHTA, CDR2 FQGNSA. CDR3 size: 15 residues. In DNA, the CDR3 is TGTGCCAGCAGCTTATCCGCGGCAGGGGGGGAGACCCAGTACTTC. Translation: CASSLSAAGGETQYF.

The V and J genes are TRBV9 and TRBJ2-7; D is unclear. Germline V gene sequence: CDR1 SGDLS, CDR2 YYNGEE. This CDR3 comprises 14 residues. V shed 3 bases and J shed 0 bases, with 10 bases lying between them. CDR3 coding DNA: TGTGCCAGCAGCGAGACTCAGAACTCCTACGAGCAGTACTTC. Translation gives CASSETQNSYEQYF.

Comments on this clone: The sample holds other DNA sequences that translate to the same CDR3. This chain uses TRBV28 with TRBJ2-7; D is uncertain. Germline-derived CDR1 and CDR2 are MDHEN and SYDVKM. The CDR3 totals 12 residues. Trimming removed 6 bases at V and 1 base at J, with 7 bases between. The CDR3 spells CASSLGSYEQYF. The CDR3 nucleotides read TGTGCCAGCAGCCTGGGGTCCTACGAGCAGTACTTC.

The V gene is TRBV18, the J gene TRBJ1-1; 7 bases match TRBD1. The CDR3 totals 15 residues. From germline, CDR1 is KGHSH and CDR2 LQKENI. V was pared by 3 bases and J by 2 bases, with 6 bases of the junction left unmatched. The CDR3 protein is CASSPQGQPNTEAFF. In DNA form, the CDR3 reads TGTGCCAGCTCACCCCAGGGACAGCCCAACACTGAAGCTTTCTTT.

This chain links TRBV5-4 with TRBJ2-2, with D perhaps TRBD1 (5 bases). Germline V lookup: CDR1 SGHNT, CDR2 YYREEE (reference sequence). V was cut by 0 bases and J by 6 bases, with 12 bases left in between. This CDR3 has 15 residues. CDR3 sequence (DNA): TGTGCCAGCAGCTTGGGCCAGGGTAGCTCCGGGGAGCTGTTTTTT. Translation gives CASSLGQGSSGELFF.

The table lists this clone with a count of one. The chain links TRBV7-3 to TRBJ2-1; 13 positions agree with TRBD2. Germline assignment: CDR1 SGHTA and CDR2 FQGTGA. The J segment lost 8 bases and the V segment lost 6 bases, leaving 4 bases of the junction unmatched. CDR3 length equals 14 residues. DNA for the CDR3: TGTGCCAGCAGTACTAGCGGGAGGGCTGATGAGCAGTTCTTC. As protein: CASSTSGRADEQFF.

The chain employs TRBV5-4 and TRBJ2-5, with 7 bases fitting TRBD1. Trimming at V came to 1 base and at J to 5 bases, leaving 5 bases not matched to a gene. The germline CDR1 and CDR2 sequences are SGHNT and YYREEE (reference sequence). The CDR3 covers 14 residues. CDR3 loop: CASSLRQGGETQYF. The CDR3 bases are TGTGCCAGCAGCTTGAGACAGGGTGGGGAGACCCAGTACTTC.

This rearrangement joins TRBV2 to TRBJ2-5; 8 bases agree with TRBD1. There are 13 residues in the CDR3. The V segment lost 3 bases and the J segment 5 bases; nucleotides outside the gene matches: 2. Per the germline V gene, CDR1 is SNHLY and CDR2 is FYNNEI. The CDR3 DNA sequence: TGTGCCAGCAGTGACCACAGGGGGGAGACCCAGTACTTC. It is translated as CASSDHRGETQYF.

The chain recombines TRBV9 with TRBJ2-1; perhaps TRBD2 as D (6 bases). The CDR3 runs 17 residues. CDR1 SGDLS and CDR2 YYNGEE come from the germline V gene. V lost 0 bases and J lost 6, with 19 bases in between. The CDR3, as DNA: TGTGCCAGCAGCGTAGCGGGGCAGAGTAGCGGACTCAATGAGCAGTTCTTC. Translated, it gives CASSVAGQSSGLNEQFF. Variable domain in full (rest from reference TRBV9 and TRBJ2-1): DSGVTQTPKHLITATGQRVTLRCSPRSGDLSVYWYQQSLDQGLQFLIQYYNGEERAKGNILERFSAQQFPDLHSELNLSSLELGDSALYFCASSVAGQSSGLNEQFFGPGTRLTVL.

This chain connects TRBV11-3 to TRBJ2-1; D is ambiguous. CDR3 size: 12 residues. The V and J ends lost 3 bases and 10 bases respectively, with 10 bases between them. CDR1 SGHNT and CDR2 YENEEA come from the germline V gene. As DNA, the CDR3 is TGTGCCAGCAGCTTTTATGCGGACGAGCAGTTCTTC. This translates into CASSFYADEQFF.

The genes are TRBV7-2 and TRBJ2-1; D is unclear. Between the trimmed V and J ends, which lost 5 bases and 6 bases, there was a span of 14 bases. The length of the CDR3 is 14 residues. Looked up from germline, CDR1 is SGHTA and CDR2 is FQGNSA. The CDR3 DNA reads TGTGCCAGCAGCCCTAAGACGCGACCCAATGAGCAGTTCTTC. Residues: CASSPKTRPNEQFF.

The chain employs TRBV30 and TRBJ1-1, with TRBD1 identical over 10 bases. In germline, CDR1 is GTSNPN, CDR2 SVGIG (reference sequence). J was trimmed by 4 bases and V by 5 bases; bases with no gene match: 4. The CDR3 totals 13 residues. The CDR3 bases are TGTGCCTGGGAGGACAGGGGGATCACTGAAGCTTTCTTT. It translates to CAWEDRGITEAFF. Full variable domain (rest looked up from reference TRBV30 and TRBJ1-1): SQTIHQWPATLVQPVGSPLSLECTVEGTSNPNLYWYRQAAGRGLQLLFYSVGIGQISSEVPQNLSASRPQDRQFILSSKKLLLSDSGFYLCAWEDRGITEAFFGQGTRLTVV.

The chain has TRBV5-6 and TRBJ1-2; 7 bases map to TRBD1. Germline CDR1 is SGHDT and CDR2 is YYEEEE. This CDR3 region has 13 residues. After removal of 0 bases from V and 7 bases from J, the junction contained 3 bases not matched to a gene. CDR3: CASSLGRGPGYTF. The CDR3 DNA is TGTGCCAGCAGCTTGGGTAGGGGGCCTGGCTACACCTTC.

J is TRBJ2-6 and V is TRBV14; 9 bases fit TRBD1. The CDR3 runs 17 residues. The J segment lost 5 bases and the V segment lost 6 bases, leaving 11 bases of the junction unmatched. The germline CDR1 and CDR2 sequences are SGHDN and FVKESK. The CDR3 bases are TGTGCCAGCAGACAGGGGGCGGTCCCTAGGCGGGCCAACGTCCTGACTTTC. It codes for CASRQGAVPRRANVLTF.

The chain carries TRBV18 and TRBJ2-5; no clear D. V was cut by 3 bases and J by 6 bases, with 5 bases left in between. This CDR3 is built from 11 residues. Per the germline V gene, CDR1 is KGHSH and CDR2 is LQKENI. CDR3 sequence reads: CASSPLKTQYF. Written as DNA, the CDR3 is TGTGCCAGCTCACCCCTAAAGACCCAGTACTTC.

The V call is TRBV4-1, the J call TRBJ2-1, with 9 bases matching TRBD1. Germline trimming cut 4 bases from V and 8 bases from J; bases unmatched to any gene: 21. This CDR3 region has 19 residues. Germline values: CDR1 MGHRA, CDR2 YSYEKL. As DNA, the CDR3 is TGCGCCAGCAGCCCCACTATCCTAGGGACAGGGACCTCGTACGATGAGCAGTTCTTC. It encodes CASSPTILGTGTSYDEQFF.

This clone was recorded once. This chain links TRBV7-2 with TRBJ2-7; tentative D call: TRBD1 (6 bases). The CDR3 loop spans 16 amino acids. Germline V gene lookup returns CDR1 SGHTA and CDR2 FQGNSA. Trimming pared 5 bases from V and 0 bases from J, leaving 17 bases between. CDR3 in amino acids: CASSPRWGTPSYEQYF. The CDR3 DNA is TGTGCCAGCAGCCCGAGATGGGGGACACCCTCCTACGAGCAGTACTTC.

This clone was observed once. The rearrangement uses TRBV28 and TRBJ1-1; weak D call: TRBD1 (5 bases). V lost 3 bases, J lost 6 bases, and 14 bases lay in between. Germline CDR1 reads MDHEN; CDR2 reads SYDVKM. CDR3 length: 14 residues. CDR3 DNA: TGTGCCAGCAGTTTTCAGGGTCTTACGGCTGAAGCTTTCTTT. It yields the protein CASSFQGLTAEAFF.

The gene calls are TRBV29-1 and TRBJ2-1; D remains ambiguous. The CDR3 covers 13 residues. Trimming cost V 7 bases and J 0 bases, with 10 bases left between them. CDR1 and CDR2 (germline): SQVTM, ANQGSEA. DNA of the CDR3: TGCAGCGGCGCCGGGTCCTCCTACAATGAGCAGTTCTTC. Translation: CSGAGSSYNEQFF.

The V and J genes are TRBV5-1 and TRBJ2-1; D is perhaps TRBD2 (6 bases). The CDR3 is 15 residues long. Trimming pared 4 bases from V and 3 bases from J, leaving 14 bases between. Germline CDR1 reads SGHRS; CDR2 reads YFSETQ. Here the CDR3 reads CASSALSGVYNEQFF. CDR3 DNA sequence: TGCGCCAGCAGCGCCCTTAGCGGAGTCTACAATGAGCAGTTCTTC.

Points on this clone: Other DNA variants within this sample encode the same CDR3. The chain has TRBV5-1 and TRBJ2-7, with TRBD1 as a possible D gene (6 bases). Trimming left V 4 bases short and J 3 bases short, with 14 bases between. This CDR3 is built from 14 residues. Per germline, CDR1 SGHRS and CDR2 YFSETQ. For the CDR3, the DNA is TGCGCCAGCAGCCCCCGGGACACTTACTACGAGCAGTACTTC. It yields the protein CASSPRDTYYEQYF.

The chain is built from TRBV7-3 and TRBJ2-3; D uncertain. The germline V gene encodes CDR1 SGHTA and CDR2 FQGTGA. The germline V and J ends were trimmed by 3 bases and 0 bases, with 10 bases remaining between them. The CDR3 is 15 residues long. The CDR3 sequence: CASSLGRTSTDTQYF. Written as DNA, the CDR3 is TGTGCCAGCAGCTTGGGAAGAACTAGCACAGATACGCAGTATTTT.

The chain links TRBV15 to TRBJ2-1; 15 bases match TRBD2. Per germline, CDR1 LNHNV and CDR2 YYDKDF (reference sequence). Germline trimming cut 9 bases from V and 10 bases from J; bases unmatched to any gene: 7. This CDR3 is built from 14 residues. The CDR3 sequence is CATKPGLAGGEQFF. DNA for the CDR3: TGTGCCACGAAGCCGGGACTAGCGGGAGGAGAGCAGTTCTTC.

The rearrangement uses TRBV7-9 and TRBJ2-1; 12 positions agree with TRBD2. The CDR3 length is 15 residues. V lost 3 bases and J lost 10; bases outside the gene matches: 7. Germline lookup yields CDR1 SEHNR and CDR2 FQNEAQ (reference sequence). CDR3 sequence: CASSFGLAGWGEQFF. In nucleotides, the CDR3 is TGTGCCAGCAGCTTTGGACTAGCGGGATGGGGGGAGCAGTTCTTC.

The chain links TRBV10-3 to TRBJ2-7; unclear D gene. The germline V gene encodes CDR1 ENHRY and CDR2 SYGVKD. The CDR3 covers 13 residues. V lost 2 bases to trimming and J lost 1 base, with 6 bases between them. CDR3 sequence reads: CAISEPGSYEQYF. CDR3 coding DNA: TGTGCCATCAGTGAGCCCGGGTCCTACGAGCAGTACTTC.

The chain uses TRBV5-8 and TRBJ1-4; D unclear. V lost 4 bases to trimming and J lost 8 bases, with 12 bases between them. Germline CDR1 reads SGHTS; CDR2 reads YDEGEE. This CDR3 comprises 13 residues. This chain's CDR3 is CASSRRIWEKLFF. The CDR3 coding sequence is TGTGCCAGCAGCCGAAGGATATGGGAAAAACTGTTTTTT.

As to this clone: Additional DNA sequences in this sample encode the identical CDR3. In DNA form, the CDR3 reads TGTGCCAGCAGCTTAAGAGGCGGATACAATGAGCAGTTCTTC. Protein sequence: CASSLRGGYNEQFF. The genes are TRBV7-2 and TRBJ2-1; D is undetermined. Trimming removed 2 bases at V and 4 bases at J, with 9 bases between. Per germline, CDR1 SGHTA and CDR2 FQGNSA. This CDR3 region has 14 residues.

The chain has TRBV28 and TRBJ2-1; TRBD1 matches 7 bases. The germline CDR1 and CDR2 sequences are MDHEN and SYDVKM. The CDR3 loop spans 16 amino acids. The junction had 5 bases not matched to a gene; V was cut back by 2 bases and J by 1 base. The CDR3 reads CASSLRGLISYNEQFF. The CDR3 bases are TGTGCCAGCAGTTTAAGGGGGCTTATATCCTACAATGAGCAGTTCTTC. Together with reference TRBV28 and TRBJ2-1, the CDR3 gives the full variable domain: DVKVTQSSRYLVKRTGEKVFLECVQDMDHENMFWYRQDPGLGLRLIYFSYDVKMKEKGDIPEGYSVSREKKERFSLILESASTNQTSMYLCASSLRGLISYNEQFFGPGTRLTVL.

The chain employs TRBV27 and TRBJ2-7, with D perhaps TRBD1 (6 bases). V was trimmed by 5 bases and J by 2 bases, leaving 19 bases between them. This CDR3 has 16 residues. Looked up from germline, CDR1 is MNHEY and CDR2 is SMNVEV (reference sequence). The CDR3, as DNA: TGTGCCAGCAGTCCAAACCCAGGGACATTTACCTACGAGCAGTACTTC. It specifies CASSPNPGTFTYEQYF.

The chain combines TRBV5-4 with TRBJ2-7, with 9 bases that match TRBD1. This CDR3 comprises 14 residues. The trim removed 4 bases at V and 7 bases at J, leaving 9 bases unmatched. CDR1 is SGHNT and CDR2 is YYREEE in the germline V gene (reference sequence). CDR3 nucleotides: TGTGCCAGCAGCCCGGACAGGGGTGGGGCTGAGCAGTACTTC. Translating gives CASSPDRGGAEQYF.